This is a list of T cell receptor beta chains from one sample in a study of metastatic and nonmetastatic thyroid tumors. TCRdb re-called clones from the PCR reads using MiXCR. The profile shows some 33,000 clones, about 10% of them singletons. The sequencing sample was made of blood. The receptors derive from a female donor with papillary thyroid cancer or a benign thyroid nodule (not recorded which). Some clones in this sample may be carry-over from other donors' samples. Both conserved end residues are part of each CDR3. The order of the fields is clone size, D gene, CDR3 length, V gene, J gene, CDR3 DNA, CDR3 protein. The D gene is left open where the match is weak. Size is stated for part of the rows, as once, few or many counts, or as a class when the clone is expanded.

clone_size: -; d_call: TRBD1; cdr3_length: 14; v_call: TRBV6-1; j_call: TRBJ2-7; cdr3_nt: TGTGCCAGCAGTCCCGACAGGGGCTCCTACGAGCAGTACTTC; cdr3_aa: CASSPDRGSYEQYF
clone_size: few; d_call: -; cdr3_length: 14; v_call: TRBV4-2; j_call: TRBJ1-1; cdr3_nt: TGTGCCAGCAGCCCCGGATCGGGGGCAACTGAAGCTTTCTTT; cdr3_aa: CASSPGSGATEAFF
clone_size: many; d_call: -; cdr3_length: 17; v_call: TRBV3-1; j_call: TRBJ1-1; cdr3_nt: TGTGCCAGCAGACTCTACCTCCTGCGGGGGCGGGGCACTGAAGCTTTCTTT; cdr3_aa: CASRLYLLRGRGTEAFF
clone_size: many; d_call: -; cdr3_length: 14; v_call: TRBV6-2/TRBV6-3; j_call: TRBJ1-2; cdr3_nt: TGTGCCAGCAGTTACTCGAATGGGGTAAATGGCTACACCTTC; cdr3_aa: CASSYSNGVNGYTF
clone_size: many; d_call: TRBD2; cdr3_length: 19; v_call: TRBV9; j_call: TRBJ2-1; cdr3_nt: TGTGCCAGCAGCGCTACTGGGGGACTAGCGGGAGGTGGTTACAATGAGCAGTTCTTC; cdr3_aa: CASSATGGLAGGGYNEQFF
clone_size: medium-sized; d_call: -; cdr3_length: 14; v_call: TRBV19; j_call: TRBJ1-6; cdr3_nt: TGTGCCAGTAGTACCTCGGGGGGAAAATCACCCCTCCACTTT; cdr3_aa: CASSTSGGKSPLHF
clone_size: -; d_call: -; cdr3_length: 14; v_call: TRBV2; j_call: TRBJ2-7; cdr3_nt: TGTGCCAGCAGTCCGTTGGACAAGTCCTACGAGCAGTACTTC; cdr3_aa: CASSPLDKSYEQYF
clone_size: many; d_call: -; cdr3_length: 14; v_call: TRBV4-3; j_call: TRBJ1-2; cdr3_nt: TGCGCCAGCAGCCAAGAAAACACTTACTATGGCTACACCTTC; cdr3_aa: CASSQENTYYGYTF
clone_size: -; d_call: TRBD2; cdr3_length: 15; v_call: TRBV6-1; j_call: TRBJ2-2; cdr3_nt: TGTGCCAGCTCCTCGGGCGGGAGATGGAGCGGGGAGCTGTTTTTT; cdr3_aa: CASSSGGRWSGELFF
clone_size: many; d_call: TRBD2; cdr3_length: 16; v_call: TRBV4-1; j_call: TRBJ2-7; cdr3_nt: TGCGCCAGCAGCCAAGGGACTAGCGGGTTCTCCTACGAGCAGTACTTC; cdr3_aa: CASSQGTSGFSYEQYF